This is a list of T cell receptor beta chains from one sample in a study of blood T cell repertoires in COVID-19. Here immunoSEQ multiplex PCR was the method, and the copy in TCRdb shows in-frame clones only, minus some. Here the sample spans hundreds of thousands of clones, approximately 80% being singletons. The source material was peripheral blood. All receptors come from a woman of 80 years or more with COVID-19, enrolled during active disease. Each CDR3 is given without its conserved first and last residue.

V gene	CDR3 protein
TRBV11-2	ASSFSVITTNEKLF
TRBV11-2	ASNLVPGLYGYT
TRBV19	ASSIDRNRRGGNTEAF
TRBV6-1	ASSEVMGGRTEAF
TRBV7-9	ASSVAGVGADTQY
TRBV19	ASSRTGWVAEQY
TRBV5-1	ASKLAGADNEQF
TRBV6-5	ASSRIGQATSGYT
TRBV18	ASSPSGVGSQPQH
TRBV28	ASSLIFGNLNGYT
TRBV6-5	ASSYSAETRRYGYT
TRBV7-9	ASSLTGSAF
TRBV5-1	ASSLGPRQNTEAF
TRBV7-2	ASSLGSRGETQY
TRBV5-1	ASSFHEGEAF
TRBV6-6	ASSYSPGGYT
TRBV24-1	ATSDFQGAPYNEQF
TRBV7-2	ASSLAGGNTEAF
TRBV18	ASATGQQPQH
TRBV7-2	ASRRALSTDTQY
TRBV2	ASSGTSLGNQPQH
TRBV5-4	ASSFPNLQREAF
TRBV5-1	ASSLVQTKTGELF
TRBV19	ASSLGFKAF
TRBV19	ASSRGSSANYGYT
TRBV11-1	ASSPQGTGYYNEQF
TRBV19	ASNPPARQGRNTEAF
TRBV7-8	ASSPTRGELF
TRBV4-3	ASSQDLSGRGSNEQY
TRBV9	ASSVGTVGYNEQF
TRBV18	ASSPQGAANTGELF
TRBV18	ASSPTARDQPQH
TRBV19	ASSYTSGESSYNEQF
TRBV19	ASSIWGELGTDTQY
TRBV15	ATSTPRGRSDRLRGEKLF
TRBV4-3	ASSQDLVGGSLNYGYT
TRBV14	ASTLRPRSLVTSGSWEQY